The present entry profiles one T cell receptor (beta chain) with its context. Its matching antigen is unknown. TCRdb re-derived calls from the 5' RACE reads in MiXCR, one entry per CDR3 protein. The profile shows about half a million distinct CDR3 sequences, 18% of them singletons. These data originate in a study of T-cell memory formation after mild COVID-19. Points from the study as a whole: Later expanders leaned CD4+, whereas day 15 to 85 contracting clones were balanced CD4/CD8. Some clones that responded turned up in pre-infection memory, which suggests that cross-reactive memory joined in.

Sequencing used PBMCs or a T cell subset sorted from them (not recorded which). This TCR was sampled from an adult woman who had mild COVID-19 (a few samples of this study predate the infection). Cell type and time point are not known.

CDR3 bases: TGCGCCAGCAGCTCGTCTAGCGGTTTCACAGATACGCAGTATTTT. Amino acid sequence: CASSSSSGFTDTQYF. The chain joins TRBV5-1 to TRBJ2-3; 7 nucleotides align to TRBD2. The CDR3 is made up of 15 amino acids. V lost 3 bases, J lost 2 bases, and 6 bases stayed unmatched. Germline loops: CDR1 SGHRS, CDR2 YFSETQ.